These 14 T cell receptor beta chains share one sample of origin, sequenced in a study of blood T cells in healthy people across ages. For the second PCR, which ran for about 7 to 11 cycles, a sample-barcoded 5' primer and a J-beta primer mix were used. TCRdb itself ran the 5' RACE reads through MiXCR, one entry per CDR3 protein. The sample lists 800,000 to 1,300,000 distinct CDR3 sequences, under 30% seen once, with less than 0.75% in the top ten. This sample was also put to use in a study of T cells of mothers and their children.

Material: blood. The receptors shown here come from a girl aged 2 to 9 in good health.

The chain employs TRBV4-1 and TRBJ2-5, with a possible D match to TRBD2 (6 bases). The better agreement between TRBJ2-7 and the DNA end casts doubt on the J call. The germline gives CDR1 MGHRA, CDR2 YSYEKL. The length of the CDR3 is 14 residues. This CDR3 reads CASSLAGLAFEQYF. The CDR3 DNA reads as TGCGCCAGCAGCCTCGCGGGACTCGCTTTCGAGCAGTACTTC.

The J gene is TRBJ2-4, the V gene TRBV29-1, with D possibly matching TRBD1 (5 bases). This CDR3 has 13 amino acids. Germline-derived CDR1 and CDR2 are SQVTM and ANQGSEA. V was trimmed by 7 bases and J by 1 base, leaving 11 bases between them. CDR3 residues: CSGADKAKNIQYF. The CDR3 bases are TGCAGCGGCGCGGACAAGGCCAAAAACATTCAGTACTTC.

This clonotype was detected many times. V is TRBV6-4 and J is TRBJ2-1; TRBD2 aligns across 10 bases. J lost 3 bases, V lost 3 bases, and 2 bases had no gene match. Germline CDR1 MRHNA, CDR2 SNTAGT. The CDR3 is 15 amino acids. CDR3 sequence reads: CASSEGTSDYNEQFF. As DNA, the CDR3 is TGTGCCAGCAGTGAGGGGACTAGCGACTACAATGAGCAGTTCTTC.

The V and J genes are TRBV19 and TRBJ2-3; 11 bases are shared with TRBD2. CDR1 LNHDA and CDR2 SQIVND come from the germline V gene (reference sequence). Losses at the gene ends were 4 bases for V and 6 bases for J; bases not matched to a gene: 9. The CDR3 length is 16 residues. This CDR3 reads CASSTVAGGPYDTQYF. CDR3 nucleotide sequence: TGTGCCAGTAGTACCGTAGCGGGAGGGCCCTATGATACGCAGTATTTT.

This chain joins TRBV28 and TRBJ2-1, with 10 bases fitting TRBD2. Per the germline V gene, CDR1 is MDHEN and CDR2 is SYDVKM. The V and J ends lost 8 bases and 5 bases, in that order; junction bases with no gene match: 6. The CDR3 spans 14 residues. The CDR3 DNA sequence: TGTGCCAGCGCCCAAGGACTAGCGGACAATGAGCAGTTCTTC. Translated, it gives CASAQGLADNEQFF.

The genes are TRBV29-1 and TRBJ2-2; D gene uncertain. Trimming shortened V by 8 bases and J by 9 bases, and 7 bases separated the two germline ends. From germline, CDR1 is SQVTM and CDR2 ANQGSEA. The CDR3 runs to 9 residues. The CDR3 reads CSLTRELFF. CDR3 nucleotide sequence: TGCAGCCTCACTCGGGAGCTGTTTTTT.

This clonotype has only a few counts. The chain carries TRBV7-2 and TRBJ2-3, with 12 nucleotides matching TRBD2. The junction had 4 bases not matched to a gene; V was cut back by 5 bases and J by 4 bases. The germline gives CDR1 SGHTA, CDR2 FQGNSA. This CDR3 contains 15 residues. CDR3 sequence: CASSHTSGRSDTQYF. The CDR3 region has the DNA TGTGCCAGCAGCCATACTAGCGGGAGGTCAGATACGCAGTATTTT.

This clonotype showed up just a few times. This chain links TRBV12-5 with TRBJ2-5, with TRBD2 identical over 16 bases. Germline loops: CDR1 LGHNT, CDR2 FRNRAP. V was clipped by 7 bases and J by 5 bases; unmatched bases: 16. The CDR3 runs to 19 residues. The CDR3 spells CASVPSGTSGRARRETQYF. CDR3 DNA: TGTGCTAGTGTTCCGTCGGGGACTAGCGGGAGGGCCAGACGGGAGACCCAGTACTTC.

In this sample, this clonotype turned up a few times. The chain recombines TRBV9 with TRBJ2-1; the D gene is possibly TRBD2 (6 bases). The CDR3 is made up of 14 amino acids. The germline V gene has CDR1 SGDLS and CDR2 YYNGEE. Deletions cut 2 bases from V and 7 bases from J, with 13 bases between. The CDR3 region has the DNA TGTGCCAGCAGCGTGGCGGGGACCTTTAATGAGCAGTTCTTC. Protein sequence: CASSVAGTFNEQFF.

In its sample, this clonotype was seen a few times. The chain has TRBV29-1 and TRBJ1-1, with D maybe TRBD1 (6 bases). The CDR3 is 14 amino acids. V dropped 1 base and J dropped 7 bases, with 16 bases sitting between them. CDR1 and CDR2 from the germline V gene are SQVTM and ANQGSEA. CDR3 protein: CSVEGEQGRGEAFF. DNA for the CDR3: TGCAGCGTTGAAGGCGAACAGGGAAGGGGTGAAGCTTTCTTT.

This chain joins TRBV28 and TRBJ2-6, with D unresolved. The CDR3 covers 14 residues. V lost 10 bases, J lost 1 base, and 11 bases lay in between. Germline-derived CDR1 and CDR2 are MDHEN and SYDVKM. CDR3 in amino acids: CATARRSGANVLTF. In nucleotides, the CDR3 is TGTGCCACCGCCCGCAGGTCTGGGGCCAACGTCCTGACTTTC.

The chain employs TRBV7-2 and TRBJ1-2; D remains ambiguous. The CDR3 consists of 16 residues. V dropped 1 base and J dropped 0 bases, with 12 bases sitting between them. The V gene's germline CDR1 is SGHTA and CDR2 FQGNSA. CDR3 nucleotides: TGTGCCAGCAGCTTAGGGTGGGGAACCCCTAACTATGGCTACACCTTC. It translates to CASSLGWGTPNYGYTF. Looking up the rest from reference TRBV7-2 and TRBJ1-2 gives the full variable domain: GAGVSQSPSNKVTEKGKDVELRCDPISGHTALYWYRQSLGQGLEFLIYFQGNSAPDKSGLPSDRFSAERTGGSVSTLTIQRTQQEDSAVYLCASSLGWGTPNYGYTFGSGTRLTVV.

The chain carries TRBV5-1 and TRBJ1-2; TRBD1 matches at 7 bases. Germline V lookup: CDR1 SGHRS, CDR2 YFSETQ. The CDR3 has 14 amino acids. Germline trimming cut 4 bases from V and 6 bases from J; bases unmatched to any gene: 9. The CDR3 loop reads CASSHTGDYDGYTF. The CDR3 DNA reads as TGCGCCAGCAGCCACACAGGGGATTACGATGGCTACACCTTC. The variable domain in full, with the rest retrieved from reference TRBV5-1 and TRBJ1-2, is KAGVTQTPRYLIKTRGQQVTLSCSPISGHRSVSWYQQTPGQGLQFLFEYFSETQRNKGNFPGRFSGRQFSNSRSEMNVSTLELGDSALYLCASSHTGDYDGYTFGSGTRLTVV.

This clonotype was picked up a small number of times. The chain combines TRBV7-9 with TRBJ1-5; tentatively, D is TRBD1 (5 bases). V lost 4 bases and J lost 0, with 7 bases in between. CDR3 length equals 14 residues. Germline V CDR1 and CDR2: SEHNR, FQNEAQ (reference sequence). CDR3 in DNA: TGTGCCAGCAGCTACGACAGTAGCAATCAGCCCCAGCATTTT. As protein: CASSYDSSNQPQHF. Supplemented by reference TRBV7-9 and TRBJ1-5, the full variable domain reads DTGVSQNPRHKITKRGQNVTFRCDPISEHNRLYWYRQTLGQGPEFLTYFQNEAQLEKSRLLSDRFSAERPKGSFSTLEIQRTEQGDSAMYLCASSYDSSNQPQHFGDGTRLSIL.